These 10 T cell receptor beta chains share one sample of origin, sequenced in a study of Graves' ophthalmopathy and Graves' hyperthyroidism. Amplification targeted the TCR beta CDR3 regions, with RNA transcripts as the source material. A first-round RT-PCR used HTBI primers, followed by a second-round multiplex PCR. TCRdb called the multiplex PCR reads again in MiXCR, with one record for every CDR3 protein. The table lists about 740,000 distinct CDR3 sequences, 40% of them singletons. What was sequenced was peripheral blood. The receptors here all came from an adult man with Graves' ophthalmopathy.

Worth noting for this clonotype: One end of the junction does not line up with germline, which may come from a read error. The genes are TRBV10-2 and TRBJ2-7; perhaps D is TRBD1 or TRBD2 (6 bases each). CDR3 size: 14 residues. Looked up from germline, CDR1 is WSHSY and CDR2 is SAAADI. CDR3 loop: CASRQQGAGYEQYF. As DNA, the CDR3 is TGTGCCAGCAGACAACAGGGTGCGGGGTACGAGCAGTACTTC.

Remarks on this clonotype: This may arise from a read error, as a much more abundant clone is one base away. The chain carries TRBV10-3 and TRBJ2-2, with a tentative D call TRBD1 (6 bases). This CDR3 has 14 residues. Germline-derived CDR1 and CDR2 are ENHRY and SYGVKD. The CDR3: CAISRQDNTGKLFF. Here the CDR3 DNA reads TGTGCCATCAGTCGACAGGATAACACCGGGAAGCTGTTTTTT.

This clonotype was detected ten times or more. The V gene is TRBV7-2, the J gene TRBJ2-5, with TRBD1 matching over 9 bases. The V gene's germline CDR1 is SGHTA and CDR2 FQGNSA. The CDR3 is 16 residues long. Trimming cost V 2 bases and J 4 bases; bases outside gene matches: 8. As DNA, the CDR3 is TGTGCCAGCAGCTTAAGGGGGACAGGGACTGTAGAGACCCAGTACTTC. Its translation: CASSLRGTGTVETQYF. Based on the CDR3 plus reference TRBV7-2 and TRBJ2-5, the full variable domain is GAGVSQSPSNKVTEKGKDVELRCDPISGHTALYWYRQSLGQGLEFLIYFQGNSAPDKSGLPSDRFSAERTGGSVSTLTIQRTQQEDSAVYLCASSLRGTGTVETQYFGPGTRLLVL.

This chain links TRBV14 with TRBJ2-5, with D possibly being TRBD1 or TRBD2 (5 bases each). V lost 2 bases to trimming and J lost 1 base, with 11 bases between them. CDR3 length equals 15 residues. Germline V gene data show CDR1 as SGHDN and CDR2 as FVKESK. The CDR3 DNA reads TGTGCCAGCAGCCAATGGGAGACAGCCCAAGAGACCCAGTACTTC. This gives the protein CASSQWETAQETQYF.

The sample holds many counts of this clonotype. The rearrangement links TRBV15 to TRBJ1-1; 7 positions agree with TRBD1. The germline V gene encodes CDR1 LNHNV and CDR2 YYDKDF (reference sequence). CDR3 length equals 17 residues. The junction had 19 bases not matched to a gene; V was cut back by 2 bases and J by 10 bases. CDR3 protein: CATSRRDRRTDTIGAFF. The CDR3 DNA reads as TGTGCCACCAGCAGACGGGACAGACGCACGGACACGATAGGAGCTTTCTTT.

This clonotype occurred a few times. The chain uses TRBV19 and TRBJ1-1, with 7 bases matching TRBD1. This CDR3 is built from 14 residues. J gave up 5 bases and V 4 bases, and 7 bases lay outside the gene matches. Germline CDR1 reads LNHDA; CDR2 reads SQIVND (reference sequence). In DNA, the CDR3 is TGTGCCAGTAGTACTCAATACAGGGGTACTGAAGCTTTCTTT. Protein product: CASSTQYRGTEAFF.

A single count supports this clonotype. The chain recombines TRBV9 with TRBJ2-7, with 8 bases lining up with TRBD1. With V trimmed by 0 bases and J by 3 bases, 5 bases remained unmatched. Germline V lookup: CDR1 SGDLS, CDR2 YYNGEE. This CDR3 is 15 amino acids long. This chain's CDR3 is CASSVDGQGRYEQYF. The DNA for the CDR3 is TGTGCCAGCAGCGTAGATGGACAGGGTCGCTACGAGCAGTACTTC. Variable domain in full (rest from reference TRBV9 and TRBJ2-7): DSGVTQTPKHLITATGQRVTLRCSPRSGDLSVYWYQQSLDQGLQFLIQYYNGEERAKGNILERFSAQQFPDLHSELNLSSLELGDSALYFCASSVDGQGRYEQYFGPGTRLTVT.

This clonotype has a single count. V and J are TRBV7-9 and TRBJ1-2, with a weak D call TRBD1 (5 bases). Deletions cut 5 bases from V and 8 bases from J, with 18 bases between. Germline-derived CDR1 and CDR2 are SEHNR and FQNEAQ (reference sequence). The CDR3 extends over 14 amino acids. The CDR3 DNA sequence: TGTGCCAGCAGCCCCCGGCAGGGAGGGCTGGGCTACACCTTC. This encodes CASSPRQGGLGYTF.

Comment on this clonotype: Given the absence of the conserved phenylalanine or tryptophan at the CDR3 end, a read error is likely. The chain combines TRBV10-3 with TRBJ1-5; D is ambiguous. With 2 bases removed from V and 5 bases from J, the gap between germline ends came to 7 bases. Germline V gene sequence: CDR1 ENHRY, CDR2 SYGVKD. The CDR3 consists of 13 residues. The DNA for the CDR3 is TGTGCCATCAGTGAGGAGAAAGATCAGCCCCAGCATGGT. It translates to CAISEEKDQPQHG.

There are many counts of this clonotype. This sequence joins TRBV7-2 and TRBJ1-3, with unresolved D. The CDR3 sequence is 16 residues long. The germline CDR1 and CDR2 sequences are SGHTA and FQGNSA. V lost 7 bases to trimming and J lost 1 base, with 17 bases between them. The CDR3 sequence: CASTQPALHSGNTIYF. CDR3 coding DNA: TGTGCCAGCACCCAGCCCGCCCTCCATTCTGGAAACACCATATATTTT.